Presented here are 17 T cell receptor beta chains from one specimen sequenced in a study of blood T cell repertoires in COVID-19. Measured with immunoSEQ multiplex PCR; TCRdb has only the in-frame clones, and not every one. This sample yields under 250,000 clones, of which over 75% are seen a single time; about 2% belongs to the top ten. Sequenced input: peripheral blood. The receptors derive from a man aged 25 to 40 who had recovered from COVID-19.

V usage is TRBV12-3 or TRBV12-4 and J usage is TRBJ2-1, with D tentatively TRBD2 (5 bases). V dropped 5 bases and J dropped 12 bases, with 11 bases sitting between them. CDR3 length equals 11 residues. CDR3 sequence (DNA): TGTGCCAGCAGTCGATCGGGGTGGCAGTTCTTC. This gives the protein CASSRSGWQFF.

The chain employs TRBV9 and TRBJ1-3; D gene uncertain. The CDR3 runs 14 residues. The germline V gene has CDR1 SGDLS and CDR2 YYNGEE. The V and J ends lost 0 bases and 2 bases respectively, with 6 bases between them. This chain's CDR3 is CASSVAPAGNTIYF. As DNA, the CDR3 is TGTGCCAGCAGCGTAGCTCCCGCTGGAAACACCATATATTTT.

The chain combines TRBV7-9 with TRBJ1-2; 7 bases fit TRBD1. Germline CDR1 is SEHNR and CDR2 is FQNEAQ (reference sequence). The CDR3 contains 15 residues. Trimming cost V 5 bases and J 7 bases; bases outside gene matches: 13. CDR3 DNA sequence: TGTGCCAGCAGCCCCACGACAGGGATCGGGGTTGGCTACACCTTC. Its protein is CASSPTTGIGVGYTF.

The CDR3: CASSTSETQYF. As DNA, the CDR3 is TGTGCCAGTAGTACGTCGGAGACCCAGTACTTC. The chain uses TRBV19 and TRBJ2-5; unclear D gene. CDR1 LNHDA and CDR2 SQIVND come from the germline V gene (reference sequence). This CDR3 is built from 11 residues. V was shortened by 4 bases and J by 5 bases, with 5 bases between the two germline ends.

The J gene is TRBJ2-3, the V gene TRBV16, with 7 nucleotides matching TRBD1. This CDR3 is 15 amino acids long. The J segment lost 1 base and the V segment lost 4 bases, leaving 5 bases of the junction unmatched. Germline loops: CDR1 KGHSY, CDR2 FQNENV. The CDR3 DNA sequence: TGTGCCAGCAGCCCGTTAGACAGGGGCACAGATACGCAGTATTTT. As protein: CASSPLDRGTDTQYF. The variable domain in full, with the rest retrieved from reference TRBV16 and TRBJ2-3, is GEEVAQTPKHLVRGEGQKAKLYCAPIKGHSYVFWYQQVLKNEFKFLISFQNENVFDETGMPKERFSAKCLPNSPCSLEIQATKLEDSAVYFCASSPLDRGTDTQYFGPGTRLTVL.

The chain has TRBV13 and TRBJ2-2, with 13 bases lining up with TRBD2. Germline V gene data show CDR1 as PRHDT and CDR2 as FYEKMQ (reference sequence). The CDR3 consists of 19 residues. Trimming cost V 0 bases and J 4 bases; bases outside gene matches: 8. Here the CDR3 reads CASSLGMLGLAGTTGELFF. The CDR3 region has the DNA TGTGCCAGCAGCTTAGGGATGCTGGGACTAGCGGGAACCACCGGGGAGCTGTTTTTT.

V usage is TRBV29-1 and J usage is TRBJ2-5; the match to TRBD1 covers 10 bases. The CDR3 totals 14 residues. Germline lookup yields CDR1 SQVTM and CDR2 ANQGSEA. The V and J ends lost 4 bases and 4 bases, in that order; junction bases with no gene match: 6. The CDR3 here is CSVARDRGGETQYF. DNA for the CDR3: TGCAGCGTTGCCCGGGACAGGGGAGGAGAGACCCAGTACTTC.

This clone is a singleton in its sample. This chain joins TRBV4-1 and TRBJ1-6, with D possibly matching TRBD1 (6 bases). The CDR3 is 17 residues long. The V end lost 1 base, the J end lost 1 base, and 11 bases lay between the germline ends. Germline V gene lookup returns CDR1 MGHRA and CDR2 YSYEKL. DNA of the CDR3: TGCGCCAGCAGCCAAGGGCAGGGGCTTTCCTATAATTCACCCCTCCACTTT. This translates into CASSQGQGLSYNSPLHF.

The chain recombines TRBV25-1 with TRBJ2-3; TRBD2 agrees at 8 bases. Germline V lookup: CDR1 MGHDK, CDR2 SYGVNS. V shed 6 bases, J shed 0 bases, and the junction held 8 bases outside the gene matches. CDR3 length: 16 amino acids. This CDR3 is CASSRAGGGSTDTQYF. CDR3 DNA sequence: TGTGCCAGCAGCCGGGCCGGGGGGGGTAGCACAGATACGCAGTATTTT.

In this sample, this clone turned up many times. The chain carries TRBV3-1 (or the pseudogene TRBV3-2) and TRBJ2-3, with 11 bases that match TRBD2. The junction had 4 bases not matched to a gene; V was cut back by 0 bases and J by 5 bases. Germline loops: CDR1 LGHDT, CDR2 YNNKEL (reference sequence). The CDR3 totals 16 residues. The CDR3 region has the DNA TGTGCCAGCAGCCAAGATATAGCGGGGGGGCAAGATACGCAGTATTTT. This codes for CASSQDIAGGQDTQYF.

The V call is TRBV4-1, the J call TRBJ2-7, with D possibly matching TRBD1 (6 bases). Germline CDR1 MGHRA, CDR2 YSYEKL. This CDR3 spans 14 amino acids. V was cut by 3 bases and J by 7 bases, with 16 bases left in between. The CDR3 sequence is CASSHPIRDTEQYF. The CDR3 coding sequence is TGCGCCAGCAGCCACCCCATCCGGGACACAGAGCAGTACTTC.

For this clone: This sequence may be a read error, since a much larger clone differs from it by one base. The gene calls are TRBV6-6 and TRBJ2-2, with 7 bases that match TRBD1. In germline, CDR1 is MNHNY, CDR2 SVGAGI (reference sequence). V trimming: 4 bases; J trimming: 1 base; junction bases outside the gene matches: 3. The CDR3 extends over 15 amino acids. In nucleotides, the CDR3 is TGTGCCAGCAGTTCCGGGACAGAGAACACCGGGGAGCTGTTTTTT. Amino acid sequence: CASSSGTENTGELFF.

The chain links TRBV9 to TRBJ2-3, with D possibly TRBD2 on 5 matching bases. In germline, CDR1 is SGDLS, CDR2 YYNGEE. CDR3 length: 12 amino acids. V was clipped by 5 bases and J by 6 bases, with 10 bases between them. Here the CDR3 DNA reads TGTGCCAGCAGGGAGGATTTGGATACGCAGTATTTT. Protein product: CASREDLDTQYF.

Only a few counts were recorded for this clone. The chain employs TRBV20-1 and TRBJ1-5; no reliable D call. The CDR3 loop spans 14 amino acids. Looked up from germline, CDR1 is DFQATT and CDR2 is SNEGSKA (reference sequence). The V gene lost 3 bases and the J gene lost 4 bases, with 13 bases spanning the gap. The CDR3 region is CSASGLRRNQPQHF. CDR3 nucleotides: TGCAGTGCTAGTGGCTTGCGAAGAAATCAGCCCCAGCATTTT.

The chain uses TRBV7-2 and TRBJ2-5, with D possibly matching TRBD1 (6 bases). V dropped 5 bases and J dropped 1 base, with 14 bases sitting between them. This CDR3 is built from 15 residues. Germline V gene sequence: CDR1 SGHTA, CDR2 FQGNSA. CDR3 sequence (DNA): TGTGCCAGCAGCAAGACCAGGGGCCTCCAAGAGACCCAGTACTTC. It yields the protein CASSKTRGLQETQYF.

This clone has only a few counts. CDR3 nucleotides: TGCGCCAGCAGCTTGTCAGGGAATAGCAATCAGCCCCAGCATTTT. Translating gives CASSLSGNSNQPQHF. This sequence joins TRBV5-1 and TRBJ1-5, with a tentative D call TRBD1 (5 bases). With 1 base removed from V and 0 bases from J, the gap between germline ends came to 8 bases. The CDR3 spans 15 residues. CDR1 is SGHRS and CDR2 is YFSETQ in the germline V gene.

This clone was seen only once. CDR3 loop: CASSFADRASLEAFF. CDR3 in DNA: TGTGCCAGCAGCTTCGCGGACAGGGCCAGCCTTGAAGCTTTCTTT. The V gene is TRBV7-9, the J gene TRBJ1-1, with 8 bases lining up with TRBD1. V lost 3 bases to trimming and J lost 7 bases; unmatched junction nucleotides: 10. The CDR3 is 15 amino acids. Germline CDR1 reads SEHNR; CDR2 reads FQNEAQ (reference sequence).